These 2 T cell receptor beta chains came from one sample sequenced in a study of blood T cell repertoires in COVID-19. Assay used: immunoSEQ multiplex PCR; TCRdb lists only in-frame clones, some missing. The table shows 380,000 or so clones, with roughly four fifths occurring only once. The sample was peripheral blood. These receptors were obtained from a human donor with acute or convalescent COVID-19. The donor label of this sample is uncertain.

In its sample, this clone was seen a few times. V usage is TRBV5-1 and J usage is TRBJ1-6; D might be TRBD1 (5 bases). Trimming took off 5 bases at V and 7 bases at J, with 10 bases between the two ends. The CDR3 spans 13 residues. Germline V CDR1 and CDR2: SGHRS, YFSETQ. The DNA of the CDR3 is TGCGCCAGCAGAAGGGGAACCAATTCACCCCTCCACTTT. This translates into CASRRGTNSPLHF.

The CDR3 sequence is CASSYGGGPYNSPLHF. The CDR3 DNA sequence: TGTGCCAGCAGTTACGGTGGAGGGCCCTATAATTCACCCCTCCACTTT. The chain joins TRBV6-5 to TRBJ1-6; D uncertain. This CDR3 has 16 residues. V was cut by 2 bases and J by 2 bases, with 10 bases left in between. The germline gives CDR1 MNHEY, CDR2 SVGAGI.